The 5 T cell receptor beta chains below were found in one sample sequenced in a study of blood T cell repertoires in COVID-19 (dated by TCRdb to between 2020 and 2021). Library creation used the immunoSEQ multiplex PCR assay. This is the immuneACCESS table as TCRdb keeps it, with only in-frame sequences that have V and J called. A part of the clones is gone; compared with another copy, unresolved V genes explain less than half, and the rest is unexplained. The sample yields about 140,000 clones; around nine tenths were counted once. The ten most abundant clones make up about 1.8% of the sample. Specimen: peripheral blood. These receptors all come from a woman aged 45-59 years with acute or convalescent COVID-19.

The chain carries TRBV6-1 and TRBJ2-3, with 7 bases fitting TRBD2. Germline CDR1 is MNHNS and CDR2 is SASEGT. There are 15 residues in the CDR3. The V segment lost 0 bases and the J segment 2 bases; nucleotides outside the gene matches: 2. The CDR3, as DNA: TGTGCCAGCAGTGAAGCGGGAGGGATCACAGATACGCAGTATTTT. The encoded protein is CASSEAGGITDTQYF.

This clone is a singleton in its sample. The chain joins TRBV12-3 or TRBV12-4 to TRBJ2-2; 8 nucleotides agree with TRBD1. CDR3 length equals 13 residues. The ends lost 5 bases at V and 6 bases at J; junction bases unmatched: 2. CDR3 protein: CASSVQGAGELFF. For the CDR3, the DNA is TGTGCCAGCAGTGTACAGGGGGCCGGGGAGCTGTTTTTT.

The chain recombines TRBV6-2 or TRBV6-3 with TRBJ2-5, with D possibly TRBD2 on 6 matching bases. The CDR3 is 15 amino acids. CDR1 MNHEY and CDR2 SVGEGT come from the germline V gene. Trimming removed 1 base at V and 1 base at J, with 10 bases between. The DNA for the CDR3 is TGTGCCAGCAGTTACTTCCGGCGGGGCCAAGAGACCCAGTACTTC. Translated, it gives CASSYFRRGQETQYF.

V gene TRBV6-5 combines with J gene TRBJ2-7; 7 bases fit TRBD2. The trim removed 8 bases at V and 3 bases at J, leaving 7 bases unmatched. Germline assignment: CDR1 MNHEY and CDR2 SVGAGI. The CDR3 length is 13 residues. CDR3 in DNA: TGTGCCAGCCTGGGGCTAGCGGTCTACGAGCAGTACTTC. This codes for CASLGLAVYEQYF.

V gene TRBV2 combines with J gene TRBJ2-3; tentatively, D is TRBD1 (6 bases). V was cut by 3 bases and J by 0 bases, with 19 bases left in between. Per germline, CDR1 SNHLY and CDR2 FYNNEI. The CDR3 is 18 amino acids. The chain's CDR3 is CASSEFQGWRTSTDTQYF. The DNA for the CDR3 is TGTGCCAGCAGTGAGTTTCAGGGGTGGCGTACTAGCACAGATACGCAGTATTTT.